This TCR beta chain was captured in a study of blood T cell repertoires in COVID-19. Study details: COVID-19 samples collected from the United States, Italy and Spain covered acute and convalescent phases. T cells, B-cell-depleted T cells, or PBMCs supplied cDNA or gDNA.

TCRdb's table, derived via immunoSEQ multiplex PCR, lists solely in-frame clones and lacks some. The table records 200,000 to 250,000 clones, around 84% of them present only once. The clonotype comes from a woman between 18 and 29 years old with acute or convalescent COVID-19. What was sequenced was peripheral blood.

CDR3 sequence (DNA): TGTGCCAGCAGCTCCTTCCGACAGGCTACCAACACTGAAGCTTTCTTT. Its protein is CASSSFRQATNTEAFF. The V call is TRBV7-9, the J call TRBJ1-1, with D maybe TRBD1 (6 bases). The germline V gene has CDR1 SEHNR and CDR2 FQNEAQ (reference sequence). V lost 4 bases and J 2 bases, leaving 17 bases between the germline ends. This CDR3 is built from 16 residues.